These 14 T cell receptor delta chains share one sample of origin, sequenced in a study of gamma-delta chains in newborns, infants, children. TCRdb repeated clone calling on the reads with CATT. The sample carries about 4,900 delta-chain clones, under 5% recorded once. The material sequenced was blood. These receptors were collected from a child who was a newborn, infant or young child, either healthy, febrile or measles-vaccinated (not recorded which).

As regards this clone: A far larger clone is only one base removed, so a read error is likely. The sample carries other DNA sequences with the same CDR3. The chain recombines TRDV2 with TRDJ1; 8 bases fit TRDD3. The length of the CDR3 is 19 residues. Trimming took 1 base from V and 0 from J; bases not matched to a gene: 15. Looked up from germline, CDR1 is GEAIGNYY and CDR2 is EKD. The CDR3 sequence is CACDTVLGASDLYTDKLIF. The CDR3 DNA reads TGTGCCTGTGACACTGTACTGGGGGCGTCTGACCTCTACACCGATAAACTCATCTTT.

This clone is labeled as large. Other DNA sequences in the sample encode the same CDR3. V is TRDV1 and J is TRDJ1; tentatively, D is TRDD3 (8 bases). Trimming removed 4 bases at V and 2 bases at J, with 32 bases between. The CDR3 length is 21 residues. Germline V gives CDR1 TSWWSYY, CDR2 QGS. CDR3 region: CALGAAYSYSLGENPTDKLIF. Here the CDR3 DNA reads TGTGCTCTTGGGGCCGCTTATTCCTACTCCCTGGGGGAGAACCCTACCGATAAACTCATCTTT.

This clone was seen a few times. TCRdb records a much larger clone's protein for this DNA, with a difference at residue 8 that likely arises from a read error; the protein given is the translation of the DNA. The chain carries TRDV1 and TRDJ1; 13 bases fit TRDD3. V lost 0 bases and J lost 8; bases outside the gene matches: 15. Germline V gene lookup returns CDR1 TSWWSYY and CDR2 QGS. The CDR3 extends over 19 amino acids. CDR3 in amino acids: CALGELFLRSTGGYGKLIF. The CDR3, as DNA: TGTGCTCTTGGGGAACTGTTCCTCCGAAGTACTGGGGGATACGGGAAACTCATCTTT.

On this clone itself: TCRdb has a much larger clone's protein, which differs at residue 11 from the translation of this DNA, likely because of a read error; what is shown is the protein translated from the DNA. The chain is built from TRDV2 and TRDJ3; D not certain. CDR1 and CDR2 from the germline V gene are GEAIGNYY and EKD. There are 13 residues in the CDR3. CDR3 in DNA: TGTGCCTGTGACACCTGGGACACCCGACAGACGTTTTTC. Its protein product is CACDTWDTRQTFF.

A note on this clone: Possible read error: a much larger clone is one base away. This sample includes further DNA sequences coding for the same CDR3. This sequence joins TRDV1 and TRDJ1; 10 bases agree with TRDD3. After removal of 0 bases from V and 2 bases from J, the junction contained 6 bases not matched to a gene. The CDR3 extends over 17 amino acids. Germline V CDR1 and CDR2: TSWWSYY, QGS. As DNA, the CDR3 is TGTGCTCTTGGGGAACTAGGACTGGGGGATGGGACCGATAAACTCATCTTT. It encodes CALGELGLGDGTDKLIF.

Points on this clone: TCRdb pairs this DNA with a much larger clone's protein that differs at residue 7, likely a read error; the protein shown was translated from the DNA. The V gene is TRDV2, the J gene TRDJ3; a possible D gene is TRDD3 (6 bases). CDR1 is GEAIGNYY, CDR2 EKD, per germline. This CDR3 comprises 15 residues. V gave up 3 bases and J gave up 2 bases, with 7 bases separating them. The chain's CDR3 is CACDWGAWDTRQMFF. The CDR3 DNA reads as TGTGCCTGTGACTGGGGGGCCTGGGACACCCGACAGATGTTTTTC.

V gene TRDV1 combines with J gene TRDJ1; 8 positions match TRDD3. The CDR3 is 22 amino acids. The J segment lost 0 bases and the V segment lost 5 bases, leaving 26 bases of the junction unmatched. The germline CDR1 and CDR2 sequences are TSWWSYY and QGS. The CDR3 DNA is TGTGCTCTTGGGAGAGCTTCCCCCTGGGGGACAGTACAACTCCCGTACACCGATAAACTCATCTTT. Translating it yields CALGRASPWGTVQLPYTDKLIF.

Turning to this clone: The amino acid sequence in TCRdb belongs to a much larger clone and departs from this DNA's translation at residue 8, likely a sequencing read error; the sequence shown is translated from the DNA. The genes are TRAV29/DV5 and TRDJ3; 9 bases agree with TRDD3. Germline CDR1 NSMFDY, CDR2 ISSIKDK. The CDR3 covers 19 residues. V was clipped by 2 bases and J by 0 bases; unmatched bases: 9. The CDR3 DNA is TGTGCAGCAAGTACTGGGGGACCTGAGAGCTCCTGGGACACCCGACAGATGTTTTTC. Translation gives CAASTGGPESSWDTRQMFF.

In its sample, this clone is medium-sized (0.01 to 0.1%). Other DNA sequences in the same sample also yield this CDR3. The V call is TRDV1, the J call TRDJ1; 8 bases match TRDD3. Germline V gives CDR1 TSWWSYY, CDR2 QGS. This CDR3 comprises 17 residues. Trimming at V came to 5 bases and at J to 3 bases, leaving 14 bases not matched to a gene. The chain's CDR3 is CALGLAFPGGNPDKLIF. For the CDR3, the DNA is TGTGCTCTTGGGCTTGCCTTCCCTGGGGGAAACCCCGATAAACTCATCTTT.

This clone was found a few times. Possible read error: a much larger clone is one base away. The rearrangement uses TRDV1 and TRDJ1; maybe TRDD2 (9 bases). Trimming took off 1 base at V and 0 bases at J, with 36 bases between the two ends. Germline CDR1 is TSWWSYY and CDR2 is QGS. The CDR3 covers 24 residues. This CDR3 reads CALGEPTALPTRGYKRLHTDKLIF. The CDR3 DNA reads TGTGCTCTTGGGGAACCAACGGCCCTTCCTACGAGGGGATACAAGAGGTTGCACACCGATAAACTCATCTTT.

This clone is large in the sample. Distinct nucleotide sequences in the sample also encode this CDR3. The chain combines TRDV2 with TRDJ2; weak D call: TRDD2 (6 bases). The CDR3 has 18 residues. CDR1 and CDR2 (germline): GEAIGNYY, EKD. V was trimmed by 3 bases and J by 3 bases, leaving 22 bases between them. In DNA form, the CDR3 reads TGTGCCTGTGACCCCATTCCTAACCGTCTGGCTCTGACAGCACAACTCTTCTTT. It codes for CACDPIPNRLALTAQLFF.

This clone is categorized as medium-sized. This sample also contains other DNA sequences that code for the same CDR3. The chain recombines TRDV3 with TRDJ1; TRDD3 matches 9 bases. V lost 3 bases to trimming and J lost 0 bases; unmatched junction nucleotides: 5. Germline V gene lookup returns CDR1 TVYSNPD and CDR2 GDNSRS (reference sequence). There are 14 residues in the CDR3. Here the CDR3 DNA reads TGTGCCTTGTCGTCTGGGGGATACACCGATAAACTCATCTTT. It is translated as CALSSGGYTDKLIF.

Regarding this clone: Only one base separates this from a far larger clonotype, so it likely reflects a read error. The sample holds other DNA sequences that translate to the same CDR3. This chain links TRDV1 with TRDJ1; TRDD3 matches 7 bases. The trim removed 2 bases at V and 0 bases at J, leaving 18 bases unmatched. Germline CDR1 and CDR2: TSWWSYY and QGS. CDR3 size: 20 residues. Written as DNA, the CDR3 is TGTGCTCTTGGGGAAGGATTGGGGATGGGGGACACCCCGTACACCGATAAACTCATCTTT. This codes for CALGEGLGMGDTPYTDKLIF.

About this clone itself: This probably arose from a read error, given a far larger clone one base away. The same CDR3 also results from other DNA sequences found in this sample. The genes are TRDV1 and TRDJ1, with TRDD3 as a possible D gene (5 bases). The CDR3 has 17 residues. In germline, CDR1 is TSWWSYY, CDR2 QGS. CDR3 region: CALGELRGPDPTDKLIF. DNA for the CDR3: TGTGCTCTCGGGGAACTAAGGGGGCCCGACCCTACCGATAAACTCATCTTT.